Below are 7 T cell receptor beta chains sequenced from a single sample in a study of spatial heterogeneity in lung cancer. A single record per CDR3 protein comes from TCRdb applying MiXCR to the 5' RACE reads. The table shows nearly 95,000 distinct CDR3 sequences, with approximately 19% occurring only once. As to time point: blood at routine non-recurrence follow-up after resection. The sequenced sample was PBMCs, obtained at follow-up. Source of these receptors: a male donor with early-stage non-small cell lung cancer.

The V and J genes are TRBV14 and TRBJ2-3, with D perhaps assigned TRBD1 or TRBD2 (5 bases each). Between the trimmed V and J ends, which lost 2 bases and 0 bases, there was a span of 15 bases. CDR1 is SGHDN and CDR2 is FVKESK in the germline V gene. The CDR3 totals 17 residues. The CDR3 nucleotides read TGTGCCAGCAGCCAAACTAGGGGTGTATTCAGCACAGATACGCAGTATTTT. Encoded protein: CASSQTRGVFSTDTQYF.

This clonotype has more than one count but fewer than ten. This chain uses TRBV10-2 with TRBJ1-5; 7 bases align to TRBD1. The ends lost 5 bases at V and 5 bases at J; junction bases unmatched: 12. The length of the CDR3 is 16 residues. Germline V lookup: CDR1 WSHSY, CDR2 SAAADI. CDR3 sequence: CASSPQGQVGDQPQHF. CDR3 DNA: TGCGCCAGCAGTCCACAAGGACAGGTCGGAGATCAGCCCCAGCATTTT.

The chain has TRBV20-1 and TRBJ2-1; 8 bases align to TRBD1. The CDR3 is 18 residues long. Unmatched junction bases numbered 12, after V lost 0 bases and J lost 2 bases. The germline CDR1 and CDR2 sequences are DFQATT and SNEGSKA (reference sequence). DNA for the CDR3: TGCAGTGCTAGAGACTGGCGCCTGACAGGGGAGGCCTACAATGAGCAGTTCTTC. Encoded protein: CSARDWRLTGEAYNEQFF.

The CDR3 DNA reads TGTGCCAGCAGCTTGGACCTAGCGGGGATCTACAATGAGCAGTTCTTC. Residues: CASSLDLAGIYNEQFF. The J gene is TRBJ2-1, the V gene TRBV5-6; TRBD2 matches 9 bases. In germline, CDR1 is SGHDT, CDR2 YYEEEE. With 0 bases clipped from V and 3 bases from J, the junction kept 4 bases outside the gene matches. The CDR3 loop spans 16 amino acids.

The chain is built from TRBV6-5 and TRBJ1-5; 8 bases are a match to TRBD1. The CDR3 consists of 14 residues. Losses at the gene ends were 2 bases for V and 7 bases for J; bases not matched to a gene: 4. Germline assignment: CDR1 MNHEY and CDR2 SVGAGI. CDR3 bases: TGTGCCAGCAGTTACGACAACAGGGGGCAGCCCCAGCATTTT. This gives the protein CASSYDNRGQPQHF.

This chain connects TRBV7-6 to TRBJ2-2; unclear D gene. The CDR3 spans 14 residues. The ends were cut back, 3 bases at V and 2 bases at J, with 7 bases in the middle. The germline V gene encodes CDR1 SGHVS and CDR2 FNYEAQ. The CDR3 DNA reads TGTGCCAGCAGCTTTCGCGGTAACACCGGGGAGCTGTTTTTT. It codes for CASSFRGNTGELFF.

This chain joins TRBV20-1 and TRBJ2-5; D is ambiguous. Germline V gene lookup returns CDR1 DFQATT and CDR2 SNEGSKA (reference sequence). V was cut by 0 bases and J by 2 bases, with 7 bases left in between. This CDR3 is built from 13 residues. The CDR3 DNA follows: TGCAGTGCTAGAGATCCAATTCAAGAGACCCAGTACTTC. It codes for CSARDPIQETQYF.